This T cell receptor (beta chain) derives from a study of blood T cell repertoires in COVID-19 (dated by TCRdb to about 2020). With respect to the entire study: Samples covering the acute and convalescent phases of COVID-19 were provided by collaborators in the United States, Italy and Spain. The prospective study material was composed of cDNA or gDNA derived from T cells, B-cell-depleted T cells, or PBMCs. The dataset comprised deeply sampled blood TCRbeta repertoires from subjects exposed to, actively infected with, or recovered from COVID-19. A freely available public database, intended as a resource for researchers studying the immune response to SARS-CoV-2, is where the repertoires were released. The samples were drawn from the first 160 participants of the ongoing ImmuneRACE study and from 950 to 1,500 subjects provided by 6 global collaborators. Sample metadata almost always included a de-identified subject ID, COVID-19 status, age in years and sex. Where HLA class I and class II types were available, the types were taken from metadata supplied by the sample provider, not from assay-based typing. Results and caveats for the whole study, not just this receptor: Clinical and demographic metadata were provided uncurated, with the amount varying by source and participant.

Participants in the prospective study were enrolled through a virtual design, were aged roughly 18 to 100 years, and lived in approximately 24 United States geographic areas. In the prospective study, participants were assigned to cohorts based on the clinical history participants reported in a screening survey and a study questionnaire. ImmuneRACE Cohort 3 recovered participants were defined by two consecutive negative NP/OP PCR tests, healthcare professional clearance, or symptom resolution. Each participant in the prospective study had whole blood, serum and a nasopharyngeal or oropharyngeal swab collected by mobile phlebotomists. Participants in the prospective study had the option to provide additional blood draws and questionnaires over a roughly two-month period. Before DNA extraction, blood samples from the prospective study were shipped at room temperature or frozen. As concerns this clone: Its antigen is not yet known. No clone much larger than this one lies a single base away; base qualities are absent.

From cysteine to phenylalanine, the CDR3 is 14 amino acids long. Only the CDR3 part of the read is kept: 42 bases, read in frame from the first base. The V end gives up 1 base and the J end 5 bases, leaving 4 bases in the junction not matched to a gene. Sequences SGHTA (CDR1) and FQGTGA (CDR2) are obtained from the germline V gene. The immunoSEQ Assay, a bias-controlled multiplex PCR, was used to amplify TCRbeta CDR3 regions from genomic DNA. The published analysis was carried out like this. The number of nucleated cells in each sample was estimated by amplification of reference gene primers within the assay. To quantify the absolute abundance of each unique TCRbeta CDR3 rearrangement, sequence reads were collapsed and filtered. For each sample, productive Simpson clonality was calculated by taking the square root of Simpson's diversity index across productive rearrangements. This immuneACCESS table, as held by TCRdb, lists in-frame sequences with V and J called but not all clones. Of the missing ones, under half trace to an unresolved V gene in checked studies; the others have no known cause. V and J calls and clone size are those listed in that table; D and trimming were worked out from the DNA. The table for this sample lists a few hundred thousand clones; approximately 85% of them were counted only once. The ten top clones hold roughly 2.2% of the sample.

The material sequenced was PBMCs or T cells enriched from blood (not recorded which). The receptor's source is a man aged 25 to 45 who had recovered from COVID-19. The chain is made from TRBV7-3 and TRBJ2-7; TRBD1 agrees with 8 junctional bases. The DNA reads as follows: TGTGCCAGCAGCTTAAGGGCAGGGGGCCACGAGCAGTACTTC. It translates to CASSLRAGGHEQYF.